The 8 T cell receptor beta chains reported below all come from one sample, sequenced in a study of T cells in Graves' hyperthyroidism and ophthalmopathy. Amplification of TCR beta CDR3 regions was performed using RNA transcripts as template. First-round RT-PCR targeting the TCR CDR3 was performed with the HTBI primer set. In TCRdb, the multiplex PCR reads were re-called with MiXCR into one record per CDR3 protein. The sample lists approximately 600,000 distinct CDR3 sequences, 14% to 15% occurring once. Source material: blood. The receptor source for this set is a woman in her 40s with Graves' ophthalmopathy.

This clonotype was recorded at least ten times. This rearrangement joins TRBV11-1 to TRBJ2-7, with 9 bases matching TRBD1. The CDR3 has 15 amino acids. Trimming cost V 5 bases and J 2 bases; bases outside gene matches: 7. Germline V gene lookup returns CDR1 SGHAT and CDR2 FQDESV (reference sequence). The CDR3 nucleotides read TGTGCCAGCAGCGGAACAGGGGGCGCGACCTACGAGCAGTACTTC. Translation gives CASSGTGGATYEQYF.

Only one count was recorded for this clonotype. This chain uses TRBV18 with TRBJ2-5; D call uncertain. This CDR3 is 15 amino acids long. CDR1 KGHSH and CDR2 LQKENI come from the germline V gene. V shed 2 bases and J shed 3 bases, with 13 bases lying between them. The CDR3 loop is CASSPTLVGKETQYF. DNA for the CDR3: TGTGCCAGCTCACCAACTCTAGTGGGAAAAGAGACCCAGTACTTC.

This clonotype was observed many times. The rearrangement joins TRBV10-3 to TRBJ2-5; D is possibly TRBD1 or TRBD2 (5 bases each). The ends were cut back, 0 bases at V and 5 bases at J, with 22 bases in the middle. From germline, CDR1 is ENHRY and CDR2 SYGVKD. CDR3 length: 18 amino acids. CDR3 region: CAISESPHGTSQPETQYF. CDR3 nucleotide sequence: TGTGCCATCAGTGAGTCGCCACATGGGACGTCCCAACCCGAGACCCAGTACTTC.

Ten or more counts support this clonotype. The genes are TRBV6-1 and TRBJ1-6; D unclear. This CDR3 has 17 residues. The V gene's germline CDR1 is MNHNS and CDR2 SASEGT. Trimming took off 4 bases at V and 5 bases at J, with 18 bases between the two ends. CDR3 nucleotide sequence: TGTGCCAGCAGTGCAAGCCCGGCCGGGCAGAATAATTCACCCCTCCACTTT. Translation gives CASSASPAGQNNSPLHF.

This clonotype was seen more than once but under ten times. V gene TRBV20-1 combines with J gene TRBJ2-7; 8 bases are a match to TRBD2. The CDR3 loop spans 14 amino acids. Germline CDR1 is DFQATT and CDR2 is SNEGSKA (reference sequence). V was pared by 1 base and J by 2 bases, with 4 bases of the junction left unmatched. CDR3 amino acids: CSARVLADPYEQYF. In nucleotides, the CDR3 is TGCAGTGCTAGAGTACTAGCGGACCCCTACGAGCAGTACTTC.

A few counts support this clonotype. The rearrangement uses TRBV28 and TRBJ1-2; unclear D gene. The V gene's germline CDR1 is MDHEN and CDR2 SYDVKM. The CDR3 is made up of 14 amino acids. Deletions cut 7 bases from V and 5 bases from J, with 17 bases between. CDR3 coding DNA: TGTGCCAGCAACCCGCCCGGCAGGTTTTATGGCTACACCTTC. Residues: CASNPPGRFYGYTF.

The chain is built from TRBV29-1 and TRBJ2-5, with D unresolved. There are 13 residues in the CDR3. Looked up from germline, CDR1 is SQVTM and CDR2 is ANQGSEA. Trimming left V 6 bases short and J 5 bases short, with 16 bases between. The CDR3 DNA is TGCAGCGTCCTCACTAATTTTGGGGAGACCCAGTACTTC. Its translation: CSVLTNFGETQYF.

This clonotype occurred many times. J is TRBJ2-4 and V is TRBV15, with 7 bases matching TRBD1. Germline loops: CDR1 LNHNV, CDR2 YYDKDF (reference sequence). The CDR3 is made up of 16 amino acids. V shed 3 bases and J 5 bases; nucleotides not matched to a gene: 10. The CDR3 sequence is CATSRERGRSENIQYF. DNA of the CDR3: TGTGCCACCAGCAGGGAGAGGGGGCGGTCGGAAAACATTCAGTACTTC. The variable domain in full, with the rest retrieved from reference TRBV15 and TRBJ2-4, is DAMVIQNPRYQVTQFGKPVTLSCSQTLNHNVMYWYQQKSSQAPKLLFHYYDKDFNNEADTPDNFQSRRPNTSFCFLDIRSPGLGDTAMYLCATSRERGRSENIQYFGAGTRLSVL.